What follows are 16 T cell receptor beta chains derived from one specimen sequenced in a study of cytomegalovirus exposure and HLA in healthy donors. PCR used 60 Vbeta primers and 13 Jbeta primers. Sequenced by immunoSEQ multiplex PCR; TCRdb stores in-frame clones only, minus some. This sample has about 210,000 clones, with 85% found just once. The sample consisted of PBMCs. Receptor source: a girl aged 2 to 10 in good health and CMV-seronegative.

This chain links TRBV30 with TRBJ2-6; 12 bases agree with TRBD1. CDR1 is GTSNPN and CDR2 is SVGIG in the germline V gene (reference sequence). Trimming removed 8 bases from V and 1 base from J; junction bases left unmatched: 6. This CDR3 comprises 16 residues. CDR3 residues: CATPGQGASGANVLTF. In DNA form, the CDR3 reads TGTGCCACCCCGGGACAGGGGGCGTCTGGGGCCAACGTCCTGACTTTC.

The V and J genes are TRBV2 and TRBJ2-7, with D perhaps matching TRBD1 (5 bases). This CDR3 is 14 amino acids long. Germline values: CDR1 SNHLY, CDR2 FYNNEI. V gave up 7 bases and J gave up 3 bases, with 16 bases separating them. The CDR3 nucleotides are TGTGCCAGCAAGAAGGGGTCGACAATCTACGAGCAGTACTTC. This sequence encodes CASKKGSTIYEQYF.

The chain has TRBV5-1 and TRBJ1-4; TRBD1 agrees at 9 bases. The CDR3 loop spans 18 amino acids. Trimming at V came to 0 bases and at J to 3 bases, leaving 9 bases not matched to a gene. Germline V gives CDR1 SGHRS, CDR2 YFSETQ. DNA for the CDR3: TGCGCCAGCAGCTTGGGTCGGGACAGGGATGTGGCTAATGAAAAACTGTTTTTT. This codes for CASSLGRDRDVANEKLFF.

The chain couples TRBV27 to TRBJ1-1; the D is unclear. CDR1 and CDR2 from the germline V gene are MNHEY and SMNVEV (reference sequence). V lost 8 bases to trimming and J lost 3 bases, with 7 bases between them. The CDR3 spans 11 residues. The CDR3 DNA is TGTGCCAGCGAGCTACACACTGAAGCTTTCTTT. This encodes CASELHTEAFF.

The chain recombines TRBV19 with TRBJ2-7; D uncertain. Trimming took off 3 bases at V and 2 bases at J, with 11 bases between the two ends. The germline V gene encodes CDR1 LNHDA and CDR2 SQIVND (reference sequence). The CDR3 spans 14 residues. The CDR3 loop is CASSMKRRAYEQYF. Written as DNA, the CDR3 is TGTGCCAGTAGTATGAAAAGACGGGCCTACGAGCAGTACTTC.

The CDR3 region is CAWSPGKYEQYF. As DNA, the CDR3 is TGTGCCTGGAGTCCAGGAAAATACGAGCAGTACTTC. V gene TRBV30 combines with J gene TRBJ2-7; no firm D call. Germline lookup yields CDR1 GTSNPN and CDR2 SVGIG (reference sequence). The CDR3 covers 12 residues. Trimming pared 2 bases from V and 4 bases from J, leaving 9 bases between.

This chain uses TRBV4-2 with TRBJ1-5, with TRBD1 identical over 7 bases. V lost 4 bases and J lost 1; bases outside the gene matches: 1. In germline, CDR1 is LGHNA, CDR2 YNFKEQ. CDR3 size: 14 residues. In DNA form, the CDR3 reads TGTGCCAGCAGCCCACAGGGGAGCAATCAGCCCCAGCATTTT. Translating gives CASSPQGSNQPQHF.

This sequence joins TRBV6-1 and TRBJ2-7, with D maybe TRBD1 (6 bases). This CDR3 is built from 15 residues. Germline CDR1 MNHNS, CDR2 SASEGT. Trimming left V 3 bases short and J 6 bases short, with 18 bases between. CDR3 nucleotide sequence: TGTGCCAGCAGTGAGGTCCGAACAGGGTACGGCGAGCAGTACTTC. Protein sequence: CASSEVRTGYGEQYF.

Details on this clone: Other nucleotide sequences from this sample produce the same CDR3. This chain joins TRBV6-6 and TRBJ1-1; D is unclear. The germline V and J ends were trimmed by 0 bases and 1 base, with 6 bases remaining between them. The CDR3 runs to 14 residues. The germline CDR1 and CDR2 sequences are MNHNY and SVGAGI (reference sequence). CDR3 protein: CASSYSSWNTEAFF. The CDR3, as DNA: TGTGCCAGCAGTTACTCGAGCTGGAACACTGAAGCTTTCTTT.

The rearrangement joins TRBV6-4 to TRBJ1-2, with 8 positions matching TRBD1. The germline CDR1 and CDR2 sequences are MRHNA and SNTAGT. J lost 7 bases, V lost 7 bases, and 14 bases had no gene match. The CDR3 contains 15 residues. This CDR3 is CASTPTPNRGSGYTF. DNA for the CDR3: TGTGCCAGCACCCCTACCCCTAACAGGGGGTCTGGCTACACCTTC.

This sequence joins TRBV7-2 and TRBJ2-1; D is unclear. CDR1 is SGHTA, CDR2 FQGNSA, per germline. V was shortened by 3 bases and J by 6 bases, with 6 bases between the two germline ends. The CDR3 extends over 12 amino acids. For the CDR3, the DNA is TGTGCCAGCAGCTTGAGAGGCAATGAGCAGTTCTTC. Protein: CASSLRGNEQFF.

The CDR3 region is CASSASGLVQPQHF. Here the CDR3 DNA reads TGTGCCAGCAGTGCATCAGGGTTGGTGCAGCCCCAGCATTTT. The chain combines TRBV2 with TRBJ1-5; D perhaps matches TRBD1 (5 bases). This CDR3 has 14 residues. Trimming stripped 4 bases from V and 7 bases from J, with 14 bases between. Germline CDR1 and CDR2: SNHLY and FYNNEI.

Worth noting for this clone: This specimen includes other DNA sequences encoding the same CDR3. The rearrangement joins TRBV7-2 to TRBJ2-7; tentative D call: TRBD1 (5 bases). Germline CDR1 reads SGHTA; CDR2 reads FQGNSA. V lost 1 base to trimming and J lost 4 bases, with 8 bases between them. The CDR3 loop spans 13 amino acids. CDR3: CASSLGPGYEQYF. The CDR3 bases are TGTGCCAGCAGCTTAGGCCCAGGGTACGAGCAGTACTTC. Full variable domain (outside the CDR3, taken from reference TRBV7-2 and TRBJ2-7): GAGVSQSPSNKVTEKGKDVELRCDPISGHTALYWYRQSLGQGLEFLIYFQGNSAPDKSGLPSDRFSAERTGGSVSTLTIQRTQQEDSAVYLCASSLGPGYEQYFGPGTRLTVT.

This clone was observed a handful of times. This rearrangement joins TRBV15 to TRBJ1-1; tentative D call: TRBD1 (5 bases). Trimming cost V 3 bases and J 4 bases, with 15 bases left between them. This CDR3 region has 15 residues. Germline-derived CDR1 and CDR2 are LNHNV and YYDKDF (reference sequence). The CDR3 region has the DNA TGTGCCACCAGCAGGCCGCCCCCAGGGCGCACTGAAGCTTTCTTT. It codes for CATSRPPPGRTEAFF.

Written as DNA, the CDR3 is TGTGCCAGCAGCTTCCAGGGCGGGGGAGAAGCTTTCTTT. Encoded protein: CASSFQGGGEAFF. The chain uses TRBV5-6 and TRBJ1-1; TRBD1 is a possible D gene (5 bases). The CDR3 sequence is 13 residues long. V was clipped by 2 bases and J by 8 bases, with 13 bases between them. Germline CDR1 reads SGHDT; CDR2 reads YYEEEE.

V gene TRBV18 combines with J gene TRBJ2-5, with D unclear. Germline CDR1 reads KGHSH; CDR2 reads LQKENI. The V end was cut by 3 bases, the J end by 5 bases, with 13 bases between. The CDR3 has 14 residues. This CDR3 reads CASSPVYAVETQYF. The DNA of the CDR3 is TGTGCCAGCTCACCTGTCTATGCGGTTGAGACCCAGTACTTC.